The 20 T cell receptor beta chains below come from one sample, sequenced in a study of PD-L1 blockade in urothelial cancer. Clones were read by immunoSEQ multiplex PCR, and TCRdb kept only the in-frame ones, dropping some. The sample yields 30,000 to 50,000 clones, 90% to 95% seen once. Sample time point: pretreatment peripheral blood. The starting material was PBMCs, obtained around atezolizumab (anti-PD-L1) treatment. The receptors originated from a woman in her sixties with urothelial cancer.

J is TRBJ1-5 and V is TRBV4-1; 8 nucleotides align to TRBD1. J lost 2 bases, V lost 0 bases, and 3 bases had no gene match. Germline V gene sequence: CDR1 MGHRA, CDR2 YSYEKL. The CDR3 consists of 16 residues. The DNA of the CDR3 is TGCGCCAGCAGCCAAGAAGGACAGGGTGGCAATCAGCCCCAGCATTTT. Translating gives CASSQEGQGGNQPQHF.

This chain links TRBV21-1 with TRBJ2-5; TRBD1 is the table's D call, not checked against the DNA. TRBV21-1 is an annotated pseudogene. The CDR3 is made up of 16 amino acids. For the CDR3, the DNA is TGTGCCAGCAGCACCGACAAGCCCCGGTACCAAGAGACCCAGTACTTC. Residues: CASSTDKPRYQETQYF.

This clone has just one count. The CDR3 here is CASSWTGGAFYEQYF. The DNA of the CDR3 is TGTGCCAGTAGCTGGACAGGGGGCGCATTCTACGAGCAGTACTTC. The chain recombines TRBV19 with TRBJ2-7; 11 bases are shared with TRBD1. The CDR3 has 15 amino acids. V trimming: 6 bases; J trimming: 3 bases; junction bases outside the gene matches: 7. From germline, CDR1 is LNHDA and CDR2 SQIVND (reference sequence).

This clone was counted only a few times. The chain is built from TRBV7-9 and TRBJ1-5; D unclear. This CDR3 is built from 12 residues. Trimming took 5 bases from V and 5 from J, leaving 7 bases between them. CDR1 and CDR2 (germline): SEHNR, FQNEAQ (reference sequence). The CDR3 bases are TGTGCCAGCAGCCCCACAGATCAGCCCCAGCATTTT. Translating it yields CASSPTDQPQHF. Combining the CDR3 with reference TRBV7-9 and TRBJ1-5 gives the whole variable domain DTGVSQNPRHKITKRGQNVTFRCDPISEHNRLYWYRQTLGQGPEFLTYFQNEAQLEKSRLLSDRFSAERPKGSFSTLEIQRTEQGDSAMYLCASSPTDQPQHFGDGTRLSIL.

This clone appeared a few times. The rearrangement links TRBV10-3 to TRBJ2-7, with 7 bases aligning to TRBD1. Germline CDR1 ENHRY, CDR2 SYGVKD. The junction had 6 bases not matched to a gene; V was cut back by 0 bases and J by 4 bases. The CDR3 runs 15 residues. The DNA of the CDR3 is TGTGCCATCAGTGAGTCGGGGACAGTGGGGTACGAGCAGTACTTC. It codes for CAISESGTVGYEQYF.

The chain is built from TRBV7-9 and TRBJ1-4; 8 positions agree with TRBD1. With V trimmed by 5 bases and J by 8 bases, 16 bases remained unmatched. There are 17 residues in the CDR3. Germline V gene data show CDR1 as SEHNR and CDR2 as FQNEAQ (reference sequence). The CDR3 spells CASSTNSDRVYREKLFF. CDR3 sequence (DNA): TGTGCCAGCAGCACGAACTCGGACAGGGTGTATAGAGAAAAACTGTTTTTT.

V usage is TRBV5-1 and J usage is TRBJ2-2, with 10 bases lining up with TRBD1. The germline gives CDR1 SGHRS, CDR2 YFSETQ. CDR3 length equals 15 residues. With 2 bases clipped from V and 7 bases from J, the junction kept 5 bases outside the gene matches. In DNA, the CDR3 is TGCGCCAGCAGCTTAATGACAGGGGGCGTCGGGGAGCTGTTTTTT. Translation gives CASSLMTGGVGELFF.

The chain recombines TRBV30 with TRBJ2-5; maybe TRBD1 (5 bases). This CDR3 has 14 amino acids. Germline V lookup: CDR1 GTSNPN, CDR2 SVGIG (reference sequence). Trimming took off 0 bases at V and 7 bases at J, with 15 bases between the two ends. In nucleotides, the CDR3 is TGTGCCTGGAGTGTCGGTGGGGCCCTAGGGACCCAGTACTTC. It is translated as CAWSVGGALGTQYF.

The CDR3 loop reads CASSPQRQGDTEAFF. CDR3 nucleotide sequence: TGCGCCAGCAGCCCCCAACGGCAGGGTGACACTGAAGCTTTCTTT. V gene TRBV5-1 combines with J gene TRBJ1-1, with D possibly TRBD1 on 5 matching bases. Germline-derived CDR1 and CDR2 are SGHRS and YFSETQ. The CDR3 length is 15 residues. Deletions cut 4 bases from V and 3 bases from J, with 16 bases between.

This chain uses TRBV5-1 with TRBJ2-1; 7 bases map to TRBD2. CDR3 length equals 15 residues. The junction had 7 bases not matched to a gene; V was cut back by 5 bases and J by 2 bases. Germline-derived CDR1 and CDR2 are SGHRS and YFSETQ. DNA for the CDR3: TGCGCCAGCAGACTAGGAGCGGGAACCTACAATGAGCAGTTCTTC. Protein sequence: CASRLGAGTYNEQFF.

The chain combines TRBV2 with TRBJ1-4; weak D call: TRBD1 (6 bases). Germline assignment: CDR1 SNHLY and CDR2 FYNNEI. The CDR3 spans 15 residues. The ends were cut back, 6 bases at V and 0 bases at J, with 11 bases in the middle. This chain's CDR3 is CASRRTASTNEKLFF. In DNA, the CDR3 is TGTGCCAGCAGGAGGACAGCCTCAACTAATGAAAAACTGTTTTTT.

This sequence joins TRBV14 and TRBJ2-7; TRBD2 matches at 10 bases. The V gene end was trimmed by 4 bases and the J gene end by 5 bases; junction bases not matched to a gene: 14. CDR1 and CDR2 from the germline V gene are SGHDN and FVKESK. The CDR3 consists of 17 residues. The CDR3 nucleotides are TGTGCCAGCAGCCTAGGAACCGGGACTAGCGTTATCCACGAGCAGTACTTC. This codes for CASSLGTGTSVIHEQYF.

Comment on this clone: Sequence at one end of the junction differs from germline and may be a read error. The chain carries TRBV5-4 and TRBJ2-7; D may be TRBD2 (5 bases). This CDR3 contains 16 residues. CDR1 is SGHNT and CDR2 is YYREEE in the germline V gene (reference sequence). CDR3 nucleotides: TGCGCCAGCAGCCAAGATTCGGGATTGGTGAGTAACGAGCAGTACTTC. This sequence encodes CASSQDSGLVSNEQYF.

This clone has only a few counts. V gene TRBV7-9 combines with J gene TRBJ2-2, with 13 bases aligning to TRBD2. V was clipped by 5 bases and J by 5 bases; unmatched bases: 8. In germline, CDR1 is SEHNR, CDR2 FQNEAQ (reference sequence). The CDR3 has 17 residues. DNA for the CDR3: TGTGCCAGCAGCCCCAGGACTAGCGGGAGTCATACCGGGGAGCTGTTTTTT. Protein: CASSPRTSGSHTGELFF. Using reference TRBV7-9 and TRBJ2-2 for the parts outside the CDR3, the full variable domain is DTGVSQNPRHKITKRGQNVTFRCDPISEHNRLYWYRQTLGQGPEFLTYFQNEAQLEKSRLLSDRFSAERPKGSFSTLEIQRTEQGDSAMYLCASSPRTSGSHTGELFFGEGSRLTVL.

V gene TRBV15 combines with J gene TRBJ2-2; 9 positions match TRBD1. The CDR3 sequence is 16 residues long. V lost 1 base, J lost 6 bases, and 6 bases stayed unmatched. The V gene's germline CDR1 is LNHNV and CDR2 YYDKDF (reference sequence). This CDR3 reads CATSRGFRDRAGELFF. CDR3 nucleotide sequence: TGTGCCACCAGCAGAGGCTTCCGGGACAGGGCCGGGGAGCTGTTTTTT. The whole variable domain, filled in from reference TRBV15 and TRBJ2-2, reads DAMVIQNPRYQVTQFGKPVTLSCSQTLNHNVMYWYQQKSSQAPKLLFHYYDKDFNNEADTPDNFQSRRPNTSFCFLDIRSPGLGDTAMYLCATSRGFRDRAGELFFGEGSRLTVL.

This clone was seen a single time. The genes are TRBV15 and TRBJ2-2; no definite D call. V lost 1 base and J lost 2, with 11 bases in between. The CDR3 runs 16 residues. Per the germline V gene, CDR1 is LNHNV and CDR2 is YYDKDF (reference sequence). CDR3 coding DNA: TGTGCCACCAGCAGAGTGCAGAAATTAAACACCGGGGAGCTGTTTTTT. The encoded protein is CATSRVQKLNTGELFF.

The chain combines TRBV20-1 with TRBJ1-3; D not certain. CDR1 and CDR2 (germline): DFQATT, SNEGSKA (reference sequence). Trimming stripped 6 bases from V and 3 bases from J, with 6 bases between. CDR3 length equals 11 residues. The CDR3 sequence is CSALFGNTIYF. The CDR3 DNA reads TGCAGTGCCCTCTTTGGAAACACCATATATTTT.

This clone occurred once. The rearrangement joins TRBV11-3 to TRBJ1-2, with a weak D call TRBD1 (6 bases). This CDR3 comprises 15 residues. The V end was cut by 9 bases, the J end by 3 bases, with 20 bases between. CDR1 is SGHNT, CDR2 YENEEA, per germline. CDR3 in amino acids: CARSKGTGFDYGYTF. In DNA form, the CDR3 reads TGTGCCAGAAGCAAGGGTACAGGGTTTGACTATGGCTACACCTTC.

This sequence joins TRBV2 and TRBJ1-1, with D maybe TRBD1 (5 bases). The CDR3 length is 13 residues. Trimming took 2 bases from V and 1 from J, leaving 5 bases between them. Germline V gives CDR1 SNHLY, CDR2 FYNNEI. The CDR3 region is CASSERGNTEAFF. The CDR3 DNA reads as TGTGCCAGCAGTGAAAGGGGGAACACTGAAGCTTTCTTT.

The chain has TRBV5-4 and TRBJ2-7; 8 bases agree with TRBD2. CDR1 SGHNT and CDR2 YYREEE come from the germline V gene (reference sequence). This CDR3 spans 14 amino acids. Trimming cost V 0 bases and J 5 bases; bases outside gene matches: 4. The CDR3 sequence: CASSLELAEHEQYF. The CDR3 DNA is TGTGCCAGCAGCTTGGAACTAGCGGAACACGAGCAGTACTTC.